Below are 4 T cell receptor beta chains sequenced from a single sample in a study of T cell responses to AZD1222 COVID-19 vaccine. Clones were sequenced by immunoSEQ multiplex PCR, and TCRdb holds only the in-frame ones, with some missing. The data contain about 110,000 clones, more than 75% of them singletons. Specimen: peripheral blood, collected on day 0 of AZD1222 vaccination. The receptors were sampled from an adult in good health.

The chain combines TRBV4-1 with TRBJ2-2; 9 nucleotides align to TRBD1. Germline V gene data show CDR1 as MGHRA and CDR2 as YSYEKL. J gave up 5 bases and V 3 bases, and 7 bases lay outside the gene matches. The CDR3 covers 16 residues. CDR3 protein: CASSHTGGAGTGELFF. The CDR3 DNA is TGCGCCAGCAGCCATACAGGGGGCGCGGGTACCGGGGAGCTGTTTTTT.

Concerning this clone itself: The sample contains more than one DNA sequence encoding this CDR3. V usage is TRBV5-1 and J usage is TRBJ2-7, with D possibly matching TRBD1 (6 bases). The CDR3 sequence is 13 residues long. Germline CDR1 and CDR2: SGHRS and YFSETQ. V was pared by 0 bases and J by 2 bases, with 6 bases between. The DNA for the CDR3 is TGCGCCAGCAGCTTGGAGGGGGCCTACGAGCAGTACTTC. This sequence encodes CASSLEGAYEQYF.

The chain links TRBV11-1 to TRBJ2-3; 9 positions match TRBD1. Germline CDR1 SGHAT, CDR2 FQDESV (reference sequence). The trim removed 5 bases at V and 1 base at J, leaving 7 bases unmatched. This CDR3 region has 16 residues. CDR3 sequence reads: CASSARDRVGTDTQYF. As DNA, the CDR3 is TGTGCCAGCAGCGCAAGGGACAGGGTGGGCACAGATACGCAGTATTTT.

This rearrangement joins TRBV18 to TRBJ1-6; 11 bases agree with TRBD1. V dropped 4 bases and J dropped 8; count of bases not matched to a gene: 1. The CDR3 length is 14 residues. Germline lookup yields CDR1 KGHSH and CDR2 LQKENI. The CDR3 nucleotides are TGTGCCAGCTCACTGGGACAGGGGGATTCACCCCTCCACTTT. Its protein product is CASSLGQGDSPLHF.